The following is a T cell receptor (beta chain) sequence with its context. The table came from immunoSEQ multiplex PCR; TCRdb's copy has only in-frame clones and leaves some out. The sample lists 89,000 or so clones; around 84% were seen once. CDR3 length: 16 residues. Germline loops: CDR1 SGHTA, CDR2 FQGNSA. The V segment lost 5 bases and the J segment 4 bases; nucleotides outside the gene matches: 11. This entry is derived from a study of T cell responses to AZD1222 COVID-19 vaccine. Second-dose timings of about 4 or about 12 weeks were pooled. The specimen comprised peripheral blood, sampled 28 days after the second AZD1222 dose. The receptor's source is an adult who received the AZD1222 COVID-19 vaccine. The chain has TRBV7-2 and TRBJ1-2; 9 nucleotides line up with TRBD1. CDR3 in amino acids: CASSQAGTGYSYGYTF. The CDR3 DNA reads TGTGCCAGCAGCCAAGCGGGGACAGGGTACAGCTATGGCTACACCTTC.